This entry describes one TCR beta chain. This entry belongs to a study of blood T cell repertoires in COVID-19. Study background: Spain, Italy and the United States supplied samples that represented acute and convalescent COVID-19. PBMCs, B-cell-depleted T cells, or T cells provided the cDNA or gDNA that made up the material.

In the original analysis: Scientists estimated how many nucleated cells there were by amplifying reference gene primers. Method: immunoSEQ multiplex PCR; TCRdb's copy keeps in-frame clones and lacks some. The V and J calls and clone size come from that table; D and trimming were worked out from the DNA. The sample consists of roughly 130,000 clones, approximately 88% of them appearing once. The J segment lost 1 base and the V segment lost 0 bases, leaving 10 bases of the junction unmatched. Germline CDR1 SGHVS, CDR2 FNYEAQ. The CDR3 runs to 18 residues. Participant-reported clinical history was the basis for cohort assignment.

The specimen sequenced was PBMCs or T cells enriched from blood (not recorded which). The rearrangement joins TRBV7-6 to TRBJ2-5, with 8 bases matching TRBD2. The TCR sequence derives from a man aged 35 to 55 with acute COVID-19. The CDR3 here is CASSLASGTRGPQETQYF. The CDR3 nucleotides are TGTGCCAGCAGCTTAGCGTCCGGGACTAGAGGACCCCAAGAGACCCAGTACTTC.